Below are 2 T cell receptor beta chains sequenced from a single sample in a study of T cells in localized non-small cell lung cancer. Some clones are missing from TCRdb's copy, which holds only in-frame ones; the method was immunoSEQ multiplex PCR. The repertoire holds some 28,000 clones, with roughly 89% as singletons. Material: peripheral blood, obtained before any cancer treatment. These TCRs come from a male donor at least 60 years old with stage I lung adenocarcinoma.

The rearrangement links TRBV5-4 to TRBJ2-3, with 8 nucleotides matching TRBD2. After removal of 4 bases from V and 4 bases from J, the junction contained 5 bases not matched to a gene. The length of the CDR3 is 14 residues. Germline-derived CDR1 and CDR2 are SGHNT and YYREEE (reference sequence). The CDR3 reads CASSPGLVPDTQYF. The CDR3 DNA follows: TGTGCCAGCAGCCCGGGACTAGTCCCAGATACGCAGTATTTT.

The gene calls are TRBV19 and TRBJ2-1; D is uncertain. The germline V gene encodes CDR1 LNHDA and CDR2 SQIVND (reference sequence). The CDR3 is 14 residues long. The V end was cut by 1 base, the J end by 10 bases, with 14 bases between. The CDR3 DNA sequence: TGTGCCAGTAGTATAGGTGCCCTAGGGTACGAGCAGTTCTTC. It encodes CASSIGALGYEQFF.